These 5 T cell receptor beta chains originate from one sample sequenced in a study of metastatic and nonmetastatic thyroid tumors. Nobody among the patients had been given any treatment before thyroid surgery. MiXCR was used by TCRdb to re-call the PCR reads. The sample includes approximately 19,000 clones, about 20% of them seen just once. The specimen sequenced was tumor tissue. These receptors came from a male donor with papillary thyroid cancer or a benign thyroid nodule (not recorded which). Some clones in this sample may be carry-over from other donors' samples.

This clone appeared a few times. The V call is TRBV27, the J call TRBJ1-1; a possible D gene is TRBD1 (5 bases). Trimming left V 2 bases short and J 2 bases short, with 12 bases between. Germline-derived CDR1 and CDR2 are MNHEY and SMNVEV (reference sequence). The CDR3 contains 15 residues. CDR3 DNA: TGTGCCAGCAGTTTACTATTAACAGGAAACACTGAAGCTTTCTTT. It is translated as CASSLLLTGNTEAFF.

This clone was detected only a few times. This rearrangement joins TRBV6-1 to TRBJ2-2, with a weak D call TRBD1 (7 bases). Germline CDR1 is MNHNS and CDR2 is SASEGT. The CDR3 is 16 residues long. The V end lost 8 bases, the J end lost 5 bases, and 21 bases lay between the germline ends. In DNA, the CDR3 is TGTGCCAGCTCTCAGGCCAGGGGGGCGGGGACCGGGGAGCTGTTTTTT. Amino acid sequence: CASSQARGAGTGELFF.

This clone was seen a few times. A junction boundary mismatches the germline segment, possibly from a read error. The rearrangement joins TRBV18 to TRBJ1-3; TRBD1 might be the D (5 bases). The length of the CDR3 is 17 residues. The germline V gene has CDR1 KGHSH and CDR2 LQKENI. This CDR3 is CASSDFPPGPSGNTIYF. The CDR3, as DNA: TGTGCCAGCTCCGATTTCCCCCCAGGGCCCTCTGGAAACACCATATATTTC. Filled out from reference TRBV18 and TRBJ1-3, the complete variable domain reads NAGVMQNPRHLVRRRGQEARLRCSPMKGHSHVYWYRQLPEEGLKFMVYLQKENIIDESGMPKERFSAEFPKEGPSILRIQQVVRGDSAAYFCASSDFPPGPSGNTIYFGEGSWLTVV.

This clone has a count of ten or more. The chain employs TRBV27 and TRBJ2-1, with 8 bases aligning to TRBD2. Germline CDR1 is MNHEY and CDR2 is SMNVEV (reference sequence). J was trimmed by 8 bases and V by 6 bases; bases with no gene match: 9. The CDR3 runs to 14 residues. CDR3 sequence reads: CASRASGLKDEQFF. As DNA, the CDR3 is TGTGCCAGCAGGGCTAGCGGGCTTAAGGATGAGCAGTTCTTC.

The J gene is TRBJ2-3, the V gene TRBV24-1; D is unresolved. The V and J ends lost 3 bases and 4 bases respectively, with 13 bases between them. CDR3 size: 15 residues. Germline CDR1 reads KGHDR; CDR2 reads SFDVKD. CDR3 sequence (DNA): TGTGCCACCAGTGATGTCTCGAACGCAGCAGATACGCAGTATTTT. Translation gives CATSDVSNAADTQYF.